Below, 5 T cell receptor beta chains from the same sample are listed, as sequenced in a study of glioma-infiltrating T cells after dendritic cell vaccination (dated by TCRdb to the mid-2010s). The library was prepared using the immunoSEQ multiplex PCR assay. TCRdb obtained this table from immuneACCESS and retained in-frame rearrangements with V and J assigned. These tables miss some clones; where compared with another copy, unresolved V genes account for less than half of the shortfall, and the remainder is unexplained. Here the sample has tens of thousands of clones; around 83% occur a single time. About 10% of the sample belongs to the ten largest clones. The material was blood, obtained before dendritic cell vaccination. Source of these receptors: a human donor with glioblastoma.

The CDR3 region is CASSRPGRGSSYNEQFF. DNA for the CDR3: TGCGCCAGCAGCCGACCTGGTCGCGGAAGCTCCTACAATGAGCAGTTCTTC. The chain combines TRBV4-1 with TRBJ2-1; D not resolved. The CDR3 contains 17 residues. The ends were cut back, 4 bases at V and 0 bases at J, with 16 bases in the middle. The germline gives CDR1 MGHRA, CDR2 YSYEKL.

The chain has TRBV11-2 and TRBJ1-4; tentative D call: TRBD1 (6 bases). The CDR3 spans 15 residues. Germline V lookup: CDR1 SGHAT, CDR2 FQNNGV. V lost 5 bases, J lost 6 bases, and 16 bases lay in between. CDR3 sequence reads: CASSLYGTNYEKLFF. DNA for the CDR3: TGTGCCAGCAGCCTCTACGGGACAAATTATGAAAAACTGTTTTTT.

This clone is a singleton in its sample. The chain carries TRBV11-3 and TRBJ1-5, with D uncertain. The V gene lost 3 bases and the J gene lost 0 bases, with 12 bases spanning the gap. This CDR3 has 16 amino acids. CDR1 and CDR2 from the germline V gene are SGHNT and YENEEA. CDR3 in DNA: TGTGCCAGCAGCTTCCGGGGAGGCCATAGCAATCAGCCCCAGCATTTT. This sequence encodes CASSFRGGHSNQPQHF. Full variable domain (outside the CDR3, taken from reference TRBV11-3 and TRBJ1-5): EAGVVQSPRYKIIEKKQPVAFWCNPISGHNTLYWYLQNLGQGPELLIRYENEEAVDDSQLPKDRFSAERLKGVDSTLKIQPAELGDSAVYLCASSFRGGHSNQPQHFGDGTRLSIL.

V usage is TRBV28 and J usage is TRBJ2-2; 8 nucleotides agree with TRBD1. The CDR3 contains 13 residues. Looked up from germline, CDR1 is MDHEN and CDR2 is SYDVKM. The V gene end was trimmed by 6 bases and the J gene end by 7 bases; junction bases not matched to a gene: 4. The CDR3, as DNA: TGTGCCAGCAGAACAGGGGGTCTCGGGGAGCTGTTTTTT. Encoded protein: CASRTGGLGELFF.

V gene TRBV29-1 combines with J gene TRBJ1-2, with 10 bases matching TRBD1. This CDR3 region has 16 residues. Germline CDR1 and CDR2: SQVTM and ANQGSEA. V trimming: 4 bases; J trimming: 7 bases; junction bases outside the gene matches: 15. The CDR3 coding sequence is TGCAGCGTTGCCCTGACAGGGGGCGGTAGGGTGCGTGGCTACACCTTC. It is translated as CSVALTGGGRVRGYTF. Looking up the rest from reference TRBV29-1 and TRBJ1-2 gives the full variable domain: SAVISQKPSRDICQRGTSLTIQCQVDSQVTMMFWYRQQPGQSLTLIATANQGSEATYESGFVIDKFPISRPNLTFSTLTVSNMSPEDSSIYLCSVALTGGGRVRGYTFGSGTRLTVV.